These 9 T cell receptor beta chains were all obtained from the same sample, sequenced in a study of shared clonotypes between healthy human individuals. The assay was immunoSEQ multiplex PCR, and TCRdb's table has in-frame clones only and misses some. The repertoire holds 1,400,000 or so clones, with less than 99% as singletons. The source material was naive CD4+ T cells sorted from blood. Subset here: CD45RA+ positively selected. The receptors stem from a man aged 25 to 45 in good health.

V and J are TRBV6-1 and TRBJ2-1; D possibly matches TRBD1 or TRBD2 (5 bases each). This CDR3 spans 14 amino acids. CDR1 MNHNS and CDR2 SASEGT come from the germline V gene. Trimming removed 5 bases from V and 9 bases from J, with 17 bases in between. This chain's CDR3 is CASSLRGTLGEQFF. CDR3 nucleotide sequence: TGTGCCAGCAGTTTGAGAGGGACGCTAGGTGAGCAGTTCTTC.

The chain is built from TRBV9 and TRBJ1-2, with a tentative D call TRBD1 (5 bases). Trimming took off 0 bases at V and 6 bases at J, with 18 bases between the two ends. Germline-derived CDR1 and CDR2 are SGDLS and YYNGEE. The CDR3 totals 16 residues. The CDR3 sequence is CASSVAIDRFGDGYTF. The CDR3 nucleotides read TGTGCCAGCAGCGTAGCAATCGACAGATTTGGTGATGGCTACACCTTC.

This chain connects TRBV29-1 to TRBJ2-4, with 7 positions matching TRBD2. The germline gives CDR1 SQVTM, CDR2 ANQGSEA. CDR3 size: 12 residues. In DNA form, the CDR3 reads TGCGCCGCCGGGGGGGCCAAAAACATTCAGTACTTC. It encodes CAAGGAKNIQYF.

The CDR3 DNA reads as TGTGCCAGCGGCATTCAAGGGGGGCTAACGAATGAGCAGTTCTTC. This codes for CASGIQGGLTNEQFF. V is TRBV7-9 and J is TRBJ2-1, with D perhaps given as TRBD1 or TRBD2 (6 bases each). Trimming shortened V by 8 bases and J by 7 bases, and 21 bases separated the two germline ends. The CDR3 spans 15 residues. The germline V gene encodes CDR1 SEHNR and CDR2 FQNEAQ (reference sequence).

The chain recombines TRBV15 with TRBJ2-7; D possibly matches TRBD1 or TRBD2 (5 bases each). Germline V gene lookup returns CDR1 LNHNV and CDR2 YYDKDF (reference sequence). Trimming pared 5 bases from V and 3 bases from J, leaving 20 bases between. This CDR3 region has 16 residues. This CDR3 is CATSLPAVFGGYEQYF. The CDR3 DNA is TGTGCCACCAGCCTCCCGGCGGTGTTTGGGGGCTACGAGCAGTACTTC.

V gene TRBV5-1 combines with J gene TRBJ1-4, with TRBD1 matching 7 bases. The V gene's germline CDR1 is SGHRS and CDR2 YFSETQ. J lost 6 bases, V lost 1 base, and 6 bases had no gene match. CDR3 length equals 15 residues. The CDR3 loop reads CASSLRGTVDEKLFF. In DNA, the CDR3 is TGCGCCAGCAGCTTGAGGGGGACAGTTGATGAAAAACTGTTTTTT. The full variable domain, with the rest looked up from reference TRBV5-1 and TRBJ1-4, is KAGVTQTPRYLIKTRGQQVTLSCSPISGHRSVSWYQQTPGQGLQFLFEYFSETQRNKGNFPGRFSGRQFSNSRSEMNVSTLELGDSALYLCASSLRGTVDEKLFFGSGTQLSVL.

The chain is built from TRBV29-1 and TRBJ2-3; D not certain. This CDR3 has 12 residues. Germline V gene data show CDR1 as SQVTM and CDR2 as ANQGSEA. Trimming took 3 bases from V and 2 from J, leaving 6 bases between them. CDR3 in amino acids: CSVDAATDTQYF. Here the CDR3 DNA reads TGCAGCGTTGATGCGGCCACAGATACGCAGTATTTT.

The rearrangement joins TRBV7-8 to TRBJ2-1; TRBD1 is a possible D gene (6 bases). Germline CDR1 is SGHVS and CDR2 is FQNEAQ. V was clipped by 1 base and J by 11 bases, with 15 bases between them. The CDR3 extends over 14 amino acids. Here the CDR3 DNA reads TGTGCCAGCAGCTTAGAAGTTTTCCGGGACAAGCAGTTCTTC. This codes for CASSLEVFRDKQFF.

The CDR3 sequence is CASSSIYEQYF. DNA of the CDR3: TGTGCCAGCAGTTCCATCTACGAGCAGTACTTC. The rearrangement links TRBV2 to TRBJ2-7; no reliable D call. Germline CDR1 reads SNHLY; CDR2 reads FYNNEI. The germline V and J ends were trimmed by 5 bases and 3 bases, with 5 bases remaining between them. The CDR3 has 11 residues. The entire variable domain, with the rest obtained from reference TRBV2 and TRBJ2-7, is as follows: EPEVTQTPSHQVTQMGQEVILRCVPISNHLYFYWYRQILGQKVEFLVSFYNNEISEKSEIFDDQFSVERPDGSNFTLKIRSTKLEDSAMYFCASSSIYEQYFGPGTRLTVT.